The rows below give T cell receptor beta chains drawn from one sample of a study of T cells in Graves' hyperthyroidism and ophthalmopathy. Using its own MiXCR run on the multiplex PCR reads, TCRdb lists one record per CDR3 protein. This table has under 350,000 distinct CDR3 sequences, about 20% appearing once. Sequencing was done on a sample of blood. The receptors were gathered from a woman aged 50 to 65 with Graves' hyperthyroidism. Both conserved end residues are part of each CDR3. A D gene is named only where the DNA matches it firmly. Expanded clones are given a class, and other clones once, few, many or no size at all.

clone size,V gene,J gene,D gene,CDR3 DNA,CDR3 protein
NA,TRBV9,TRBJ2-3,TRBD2,TGTGCCAGCAGCCCAGAGACTAGCGGCACAGATACGCAGTATTTT,CASSPETSGTDTQYF
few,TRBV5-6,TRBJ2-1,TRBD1,TGTGCCAGCAGCTTGTCCTTTTCGGGACAGGGCCACAATGAGCAGTTCTTC,CASSLSFSGQGHNEQFF
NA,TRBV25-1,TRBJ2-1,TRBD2,TGTGCCAGCAGGGGGGCCCGCGGGAGGGTTCTTAATGAGCAGTTCTTC,CASRGARGRVLNEQFF
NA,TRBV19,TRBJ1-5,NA,TGTGCCAGTCAAATGACAGGTGGGGCCAATCAGCCCCAGCATTTT,CASQMTGGANQPQHF
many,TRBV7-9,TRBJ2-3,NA,TGTGCCAGCAGCTCACAGACACCCACAGATACGCAGTATTTT,CASSSQTPTDTQYF
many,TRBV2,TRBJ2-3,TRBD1,TGTGCCAGCAGTGGACAGGGTCGCACAGATACGCAGTATTTT,CASSGQGRTDTQYF
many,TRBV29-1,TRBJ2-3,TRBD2,TGCAGCGTTGGCAGCGGGAGCCCAGATACGCAGTATTTT,CSVGSGSPDTQYF
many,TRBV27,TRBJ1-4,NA,TGTGCCAGCAGCTCAGCAGGGCCGGAGAATGAAAAACTGTTTTTT,CASSSAGPENEKLFF
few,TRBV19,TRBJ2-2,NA,TGTGCCAGTAGTATAGAGTCGGGGCGGCTGGCCGGGGAGCTGTTTTTT,CASSIESGRLAGELFF
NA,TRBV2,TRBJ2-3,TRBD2,TGTGCCAGCAGTGATTGGAAACGGGAGGGGGTTACGCAGTATTTT,CASSDWKREGVTQYF
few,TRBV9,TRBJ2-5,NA,TGTGCCAGCAGCGTAGGACCAGCAGAAGAGACCCAGTACTTC,CASSVGPAEETQYF
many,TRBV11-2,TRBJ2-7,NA,TGTGCCAGCAGCCCTGAGGCCTCGGAGCGGGACGAGCAGTACTTC,CASSPEASERDEQYF
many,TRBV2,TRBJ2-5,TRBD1,TGTGCCAGCAGTGAGTTCGGGACAGGGGCCCAGGAGACCCAGTACTTC,CASSEFGTGAQETQYF
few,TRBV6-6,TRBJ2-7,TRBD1,TGTGCCAGCAGTTACTCGGACAGGCCCAACGAGCAGTACTTC,CASSYSDRPNEQYF
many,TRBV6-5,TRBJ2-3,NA,TGTGCCAGCAGTTACTCGACGGCAGATACGCAGTATTTT,CASSYSTADTQYF
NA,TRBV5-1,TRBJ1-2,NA,TGCGCCAGCAGCCCACCTTCGATAGACGGCGCGCGGGGCTACACCTTC,CASSPPSIDGARGYTF
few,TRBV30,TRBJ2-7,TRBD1,TGTGCCTGGAGTGTACAGGGGGCCCACGAGCAGTACTTC,CAWSVQGAHEQYF
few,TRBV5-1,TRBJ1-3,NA,TGCGCCAGCAGTCAGGGCTCTGGAAACACCATATATTTT,CASSQGSGNTIYF
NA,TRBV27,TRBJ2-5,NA,TGTGCCAGCAGTTTTAGTGGACAGAAACAAGAGACCCAGTACTTC,CASSFSGQKQETQYF
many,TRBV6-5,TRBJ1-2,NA,TGTGCCAGCAGTTACTCGGCGGCCCATTATCGAGGCTACACCTTC,CASSYSAAHYRGYTF
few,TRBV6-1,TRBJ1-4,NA,TGTGCCAGCAGTGAAGGGGTGATACCCAATGAAAAACTGTTTTTT,CASSEGVIPNEKLFF
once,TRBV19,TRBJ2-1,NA,TGTGCCAGTAGTATAGATTCGGGGTGGAATGAGCAGTTCTTC,CASSIDSGWNEQFF
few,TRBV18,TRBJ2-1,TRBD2,TGTGCCAGCTCACAACCCGGGACTAGCGGTCTATGGGAGCAGTTCTTC,CASSQPGTSGLWEQFF
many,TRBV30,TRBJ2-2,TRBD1,TGTGCCGGGACAGTCACCGGGGAGCTGTTTTTT,CAGTVTGELFF
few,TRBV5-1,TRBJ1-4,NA,TGCGCCAGCAGCACACCCGGGGGTGAAAAACTGTTTTTT,CASSTPGGEKLFF